The next 21 T cell receptor beta chains were all read from a single sample in a study of blood T cell repertoires in COVID-19 (dated by TCRdb to about 2020). The library relied on the immunoSEQ multiplex PCR assay. Held by TCRdb, this immuneACCESS table contains in-frame sequences only and omits some clones. Under half of the omission traces to an unresolved V gene where checked; the cause of the rest is unknown. This sample gives about 390,000 clones in total; 87% of them show up just once. About 10% of the sample lies in the top ten. Sequencing used PBMCs or T cells enriched from blood (not recorded which). All receptors derive from a woman aged 50 to 60 who had recovered from COVID-19.

Of note for this clone: Relative to the germline gene, one junction end is altered; a read error may explain this. J is TRBJ1-2 and V is TRBV7-9; D call uncertain. This CDR3 contains 14 residues. Germline V gene data show CDR1 as SEHNR and CDR2 as FQNEAQ (reference sequence). CDR3 protein: CASISAGLTYGYTF. CDR3 nucleotide sequence: TGTGCCAGCATCTCCGCAGGACTGACGTATGGTTACACCTTC.

Worth noting for this clone: This sample includes further DNA sequences coding for the same CDR3. The chain recombines TRBV27 with TRBJ1-5, with 11 nucleotides matching TRBD1. The CDR3 consists of 16 residues. Trimming at V came to 0 bases and at J to 4 bases, leaving 2 bases not matched to a gene. Per the germline V gene, CDR1 is MNHEY and CDR2 is SMNVEV (reference sequence). CDR3 sequence: CASSLSGTGGNQPQHF. As DNA, the CDR3 is TGTGCCAGCAGTTTATCGGGGACAGGGGGAAATCAGCCCCAGCATTTT.

The chain joins TRBV12-3 or TRBV12-4 to TRBJ1-1; 7 bases are a match to TRBD1. V shed 5 bases and J 0 bases; nucleotides not matched to a gene: 0. The CDR3 spans 13 residues. The DNA of the CDR3 is TGTGCCAGCAGTCAGGGGGTGAACACTGAAGCTTTCTTT. Its protein product is CASSQGVNTEAFF.

This chain uses TRBV6-5 with TRBJ1-1; D possibly corresponds to TRBD1 (6 bases). Per germline, CDR1 MNHEY and CDR2 SVGAGI. V was pared by 6 bases and J by 11 bases, with 19 bases between. This CDR3 region has 13 residues. CDR3 coding DNA: TGTGCCAGCAGGCTCGATGCAACAGGGAATGCTTTCTTT. This codes for CASRLDATGNAFF.

CDR3 sequence (DNA): TGTGCCAGCAGGAAAGGGGGATACTATGGCTACACCTTC. Amino acids: CASRKGGYYGYTF. This chain connects TRBV6-5 to TRBJ1-2; tentatively, D is TRBD1 (6 bases). The CDR3 runs to 13 residues. The germline V and J ends were trimmed by 6 bases and 3 bases, with 11 bases remaining between them. CDR1 is MNHEY, CDR2 SVGAGI, per germline.

The chain joins TRBV7-9 to TRBJ1-1; TRBD1 matches at 7 bases. Germline V gene data show CDR1 as SEHNR and CDR2 as FQNEAQ (reference sequence). Unmatched junction bases numbered 4, after V lost 5 bases and J lost 4 bases. The CDR3 covers 13 residues. DNA of the CDR3: TGTGCCAGCAGCGTCCCAGGGGGCACTGAAGCTTTCTTT. As protein: CASSVPGGTEAFF.

Remarks on this clone: The same CDR3 also results from other DNA sequences found in this sample. The chain combines TRBV6-5 with TRBJ1-2, with D maybe TRBD1 (6 bases). V lost 2 bases and J 2 bases, leaving 6 bases between the germline ends. Germline values: CDR1 MNHEY, CDR2 SVGAGI. The CDR3 length is 13 residues. The CDR3 here is CASSYDRNYGYTF. DNA for the CDR3: TGTGCCAGCAGTTACGACAGGAACTATGGCTACACCTTC.

This chain joins TRBV28 and TRBJ1-2; unclear D gene. V shed 2 bases and J shed 4 bases, with 14 bases lying between them. Germline V lookup: CDR1 MDHEN, CDR2 SYDVKM. This CDR3 comprises 15 residues. CDR3 nucleotides: TGTGCCAGCAGTTTAGAGGCCGGCCGGCCCTATGGCTACACCTTC. This gives the protein CASSLEAGRPYGYTF.

The chain employs TRBV14 and TRBJ2-1; no firm D call. The germline V and J ends were trimmed by 1 base and 9 bases, with 13 bases remaining between them. Germline assignment: CDR1 SGHDN and CDR2 FVKESK. CDR3 length: 14 amino acids. For the CDR3, the DNA is TGTGCCAGCAGCCAAGGGCAGGTCGTAGGTGAGCAGTTCTTC. Translating it yields CASSQGQVVGEQFF. The full variable domain, in which reference TRBV14 and TRBJ2-1 provide the parts outside the CDR3, is EAGVTQFPSHSVIEKGQTVTLRCDPISGHDNLYWYRRVMGKEIKFLLHFVKESKQDESGMPNNRFLAERTGGTYSTLKVQPAELEDSGVYFCASSQGQVVGEQFFGPGTRLTVL.

The chain joins TRBV28 to TRBJ1-2; D remains unclear. CDR1 and CDR2 (germline): MDHEN, SYDVKM. This CDR3 contains 11 residues. The germline V and J ends were trimmed by 5 bases and 5 bases, with 6 bases remaining between them. The CDR3 DNA follows: TGTGCCAGCAGTACATCGTATGGCTACACCTTC. This gives the protein CASSTSYGYTF.

By frequency in the sample, this clone is medium-sized (0.01 to 0.1%). This sequence joins TRBV7-9 and TRBJ2-1; weak D call: TRBD1 (5 bases). The length of the CDR3 is 13 residues. V was trimmed by 0 bases and J by 8 bases, leaving 8 bases between them. Germline V gene data show CDR1 as SEHNR and CDR2 as FQNEAQ (reference sequence). DNA of the CDR3: TGTGCCAGCAGCTTAGCAGGGGATCATGAGCAGTTCTTC. Protein: CASSLAGDHEQFF.

This chain connects TRBV27 to TRBJ1-4; 7 nucleotides align to TRBD1. There are 15 residues in the CDR3. V shed 4 bases, J shed 5 bases, and the junction held 7 bases outside the gene matches. The germline V gene has CDR1 MNHEY and CDR2 SMNVEV (reference sequence). This chain's CDR3 is CASSSSGTANEKLFF. The CDR3 DNA follows: TGTGCCAGCAGTTCCTCCGGGACAGCAAATGAAAAACTGTTTTTT.

This sequence joins TRBV3-1 (or the pseudogene TRBV3-2) and TRBJ1-4; 7 bases line up with TRBD1. Germline assignment: CDR1 LGHDT and CDR2 YNNKEL (reference sequence). CDR3 length equals 16 residues. The junction had 13 bases not matched to a gene; V was cut back by 4 bases and J by 8 bases. DNA of the CDR3: TGTGCCAGCAGCCCCGATAGGTGGGGACAGTGGGAAAAACTGTTTTTT. Its translation is CASSPDRWGQWEKLFF.

This clone was picked up one time. The chain is built from TRBV27 and TRBJ2-1; perhaps TRBD2 as D (5 bases). The V and J ends lost 7 bases and 6 bases respectively, with 22 bases between them. CDR1 and CDR2 (germline): MNHEY, SMNVEV (reference sequence). The CDR3 has 16 amino acids. CDR3 DNA sequence: TGTGCCAGCAATATCTGGGTCGGCGGGCATGGCAATGAGCAGTTCTTC. Its translation is CASNIWVGGHGNEQFF.

The V and J genes are TRBV7-2 and TRBJ2-5, with TRBD2 identical over 7 bases. V trimming: 1 base; J trimming: 3 bases; junction bases outside the gene matches: 2. Germline V CDR1 and CDR2: SGHTA, FQGNSA. This CDR3 has 14 amino acids. The CDR3: CASSLGRGKETQYF. DNA for the CDR3: TGTGCCAGCAGCTTAGGGCGGGGGAAAGAGACCCAGTACTTC.

The gene calls are TRBV20-1 and TRBJ2-7; the D gene is possibly TRBD2 (5 bases). CDR3 length equals 13 residues. The ends were cut back, 3 bases at V and 3 bases at J, with 12 bases in the middle. Germline V gene data show CDR1 as DFQATT and CDR2 as SNEGSKA (reference sequence). The CDR3 DNA reads as TGCAGTGCTAGTAAGCGGAGTGGCTACGAGCAGTACTTC. Amino acids: CSASKRSGYEQYF.

The genes are TRBV29-1 and TRBJ1-4; a possible D gene is TRBD1 (6 bases). CDR3 size: 13 residues. Germline assignment: CDR1 SQVTM and CDR2 ANQGSEA. V was trimmed by 7 bases and J by 0 bases, leaving 9 bases between them. CDR3 sequence: CSGGRSTNEKLFF. Here the CDR3 DNA reads TGCAGCGGGGGGCGGTCAACTAATGAAAAACTGTTTTTT.

The chain uses TRBV6-5 and TRBJ2-1, with a possible D match to TRBD2 (7 bases). V was clipped by 0 bases and J by 5 bases, with 11 bases between them. Per germline, CDR1 MNHEY and CDR2 SVGAGI. This CDR3 spans 15 amino acids. CDR3 in DNA: TGTGCCAGCAGTTACTCAAGGGGGGGAAACAATGAGCAGTTCTTC. Protein product: CASSYSRGGNNEQFF.

The CDR3 region has the DNA TGTGCCAGCAAGGGGACAGGAGCCTCTGGGGCCAACGTCCTGACTTTC. It specifies CASKGTGASGANVLTF. This rearrangement joins TRBV2 to TRBJ2-6; the match to TRBD1 covers 8 bases. J gave up 0 bases and V 7 bases, and 5 bases lay outside the gene matches. Germline loops: CDR1 SNHLY, CDR2 FYNNEI. The CDR3 length is 16 residues.

The gene calls are TRBV4-3 and TRBJ1-6, with a weak D call TRBD1 (5 bases). Germline assignment: CDR1 LGHNA and CDR2 YSLEER. The CDR3 has 15 residues. V was trimmed by 3 bases and J by 13 bases, leaving 19 bases between them. The CDR3 sequence is CASSHGTEVPRPLHF. CDR3 nucleotide sequence: TGCGCCAGCAGCCATGGGACTGAGGTCCCAAGGCCCCTCCACTTT.

This chain joins TRBV30 and TRBJ1-2; no firm D call. V was trimmed by 7 bases and J by 4 bases, leaving 16 bases between them. The CDR3 runs 13 residues. Germline-derived CDR1 and CDR2 are GTSNPN and SVGIG (reference sequence). CDR3 loop: CALNEGYSYGYTF. As DNA, the CDR3 is TGTGCCTTAAACGAGGGATACAGCTATGGCTACACCTTC. Supplemented by reference TRBV30 and TRBJ1-2, the full variable domain reads SQTIHQWPATLVQPVGSPLSLECTVEGTSNPNLYWYRQAAGRGLQLLFYSVGIGQISSEVPQNLSASRPQDRQFILSSKKLLLSDSGFYLCALNEGYSYGYTFGSGTRLTVV.